The 12 T cell receptor beta chains below come from one sample, sequenced in a study of cytomegalovirus exposure and HLA in healthy donors. The PCR ran on 60 Vbeta and 13 Jbeta primers. Repertoires were generated with immunoSEQ multiplex PCR, while TCRdb's copy carries only in-frame clones and drops some. The table includes tens of thousands of clones, about 66% detected once. The sequencing sample was made of PBMCs. The receptors stem from a man aged 30 to 45 in good health and CMV-seronegative.

V and J are TRBV4-1 and TRBJ2-7, with 11 bases identical to TRBD1. The CDR3 loop spans 13 amino acids. Germline V gene sequence: CDR1 MGHRA, CDR2 YSYEKL. The V segment lost 3 bases and the J segment 6 bases; nucleotides outside the gene matches: 1. CDR3: CASSQDRGLEQYF. Written as DNA, the CDR3 is TGCGCCAGCAGCCAGGACAGGGGGCTCGAGCAGTACTTC.

This clone was counted a few times. V is TRBV10-3 and J is TRBJ2-7; the match to TRBD1 covers 8 bases. V dropped 3 bases and J dropped 4; count of bases not matched to a gene: 8. From germline, CDR1 is ENHRY and CDR2 SYGVKD. The CDR3 is made up of 15 amino acids. CDR3 DNA: TGTGCCATCAGTGACTCTATCAGGGGGCCTTACGAGCAGTACTTC. Translation: CAISDSIRGPYEQYF.

This clone was seen a few times. The junction departs from the called germline gene at one end, perhaps through a read error. The chain links TRBV7-9 to TRBJ2-7, with 9 bases fitting TRBD1. Germline CDR1 and CDR2: SEHNR and FQNEAQ (reference sequence). The CDR3 has 15 residues. The CDR3 sequence is CSSSLAEGQGGIQYF. The CDR3 DNA is TGTTCCAGCAGCTTAGCGGAGGGACAGGGAGGAATTCAGTACTTC. Filled out from reference TRBV7-9 and TRBJ2-7, the complete variable domain reads DTGVSQNPRHKITKRGQNVTFRCDPISEHNRLYWYRQTLGQGPEFLTYFQNEAQLEKSRLLSDRFSAERPKGSFSTLEIQRTEQGDSAMYLCSSSLAEGQGGIQYFGPGTRLTVT.

The table lists this clone with a few counts. V gene TRBV6-6 combines with J gene TRBJ1-5, with 7 bases lining up with TRBD1. Unmatched junction bases numbered 7, after V lost 5 bases and J lost 0 bases. CDR1 and CDR2 (germline): MNHNY, SVGAGI (reference sequence). The CDR3 covers 16 residues. The chain's CDR3 is CASSTGQIYSNQPQHF. Here the CDR3 DNA reads TGTGCCAGCAGTACGGGACAGATATATAGCAATCAGCCCCAGCATTTT.

This chain joins TRBV7-8 and TRBJ1-5; D is unresolved. The germline CDR1 and CDR2 sequences are SGHVS and FQNEAQ. V was pared by 3 bases and J by 1 base, with 13 bases between. The CDR3 loop spans 16 amino acids. The CDR3 spells CASSFSRLPSNQPQHF. The CDR3 region has the DNA TGTGCCAGCAGCTTCTCCAGGCTACCGAGCAATCAGCCCCAGCATTTT.

This chain connects TRBV7-2 to TRBJ1-1; D not certain. V was trimmed by 1 base and J by 4 bases, leaving 16 bases between them. Germline values: CDR1 SGHTA, CDR2 FQGNSA. The CDR3 runs 16 residues. The CDR3 bases are TGTGCCAGCAGCTTAGGTATCGTGGGAGGGATCACTGAAGCTTTCTTT. This translates into CASSLGIVGGITEAFF.

The rearrangement joins TRBV10-3 to TRBJ1-2, with 7 bases that match TRBD1. Germline trimming cut 6 bases from V and 5 bases from J; bases unmatched to any gene: 6. Germline lookup yields CDR1 ENHRY and CDR2 SYGVKD. This CDR3 is 13 amino acids long. This CDR3 reads CAISVDRPYGYTF. The CDR3 DNA sequence: TGTGCCATCAGCGTGGACAGGCCTTATGGCTACACCTTC.

The V gene is TRBV28, the J gene TRBJ1-1, with a weak D call TRBD1 (6 bases). This CDR3 spans 13 amino acids. Germline V CDR1 and CDR2: MDHEN, SYDVKM. V lost 3 bases and J 1 base, leaving 6 bases between the germline ends. CDR3 residues: CASSLGANTEAFF. The CDR3 bases are TGTGCCAGCAGTTTGGGGGCGAACACTGAAGCTTTCTTT.

In its sample, this clone was seen once. The chain employs TRBV30 and TRBJ1-2, with no clear D. The CDR3 is made up of 12 amino acids. V lost 4 bases and J lost 0, with 6 bases in between. The germline V gene encodes CDR1 GTSNPN and CDR2 SVGIG (reference sequence). The CDR3 nucleotides are TGTGCCTGGACCTCGTCTAACTATGGCTACACCTTC. Its protein is CAWTSSNYGYTF.

The CDR3 DNA is TGTGCCAGCAGCTTAAAGAGCTACGAGCAGTACTTC. This encodes CASSLKSYEQYF. The V call is TRBV7-9, the J call TRBJ2-7; D ambiguous. Trimming left V 2 bases short and J 3 bases short, with 5 bases between. CDR1 SEHNR and CDR2 FQNEAQ come from the germline V gene (reference sequence). CDR3 length equals 12 residues.

This clone was found a few times. This chain joins TRBV4-1 and TRBJ1-1; D gene ambiguous. Germline assignment: CDR1 MGHRA and CDR2 YSYEKL. The length of the CDR3 is 11 residues. V gave up 6 bases and J gave up 4 bases, with 6 bases separating them. The CDR3 bases are TGCGCCAGCAGGGGCCCCACTGAAGCTTTCTTT. This gives the protein CASRGPTEAFF.

The chain uses TRBV27 and TRBJ1-1, with D tentatively TRBD1 (6 bases). V was trimmed by 5 bases and J by 1 base, leaving 11 bases between them. The CDR3 has 14 amino acids. CDR1 and CDR2 from the germline V gene are MNHEY and SMNVEV (reference sequence). CDR3 DNA: TGTGCCAGCAGTCCGACAGGTAGGAACACTGAAGCTTTCTTT. Amino acid sequence: CASSPTGRNTEAFF.